These 6 T cell receptor beta chains were sequenced from one sample in a study of blood T cell repertoires in COVID-19. TCRdb keeps only in-frame clones here, not all; method: immunoSEQ multiplex PCR. The sample gives approximately 150,000 clones, about 85% of which show up once; about 2.5% is in the top ten. Sequences were obtained from peripheral blood. These receptors all come from a human donor with acute or convalescent COVID-19. The donor label of this sample is uncertain.

This clone was counted a single time. This chain joins TRBV5-1 and TRBJ2-5; D might be TRBD2 (5 bases). The germline V and J ends were trimmed by 4 bases and 4 bases, with 14 bases remaining between them. The CDR3 contains 14 residues. Per germline, CDR1 SGHRS and CDR2 YFSETQ. The CDR3 reads CASSRTTRGETQYF. The CDR3 nucleotides are TGCGCCAGCAGCCGAACGACTCGGGGAGAGACCCAGTACTTC. The full variable domain, its missing parts supplied by reference TRBV5-1 and TRBJ2-5, is KAGVTQTPRYLIKTRGQQVTLSCSPISGHRSVSWYQQTPGQGLQFLFEYFSETQRNKGNFPGRFSGRQFSNSRSEMNVSTLELGDSALYLCASSRTTRGETQYFGPGTRLLVL.

A note on this clone: The junction and the germline gene differ at one end; a read error may be behind it. V and J are TRBV7-7 and TRBJ2-2; the D gene is possibly TRBD2 (6 bases). There are 14 residues in the CDR3. Germline CDR1 SSHAT, CDR2 FNYEAQ (reference sequence). The CDR3 region is CASSGGDRTGELFF. CDR3 coding DNA: TGTGCTAGCAGTGGAGGGGATCGTACCGGGGAGCTGTTTTTT.

The rearrangement links TRBV2 to TRBJ2-1, with TRBD2 matching over 7 bases. This CDR3 is built from 16 residues. Germline V gene data show CDR1 as SNHLY and CDR2 as FYNNEI. V shed 6 bases, J shed 0 bases, and the junction held 8 bases outside the gene matches. CDR3 loop: CASRASSGNSYNEQFF. The DNA of the CDR3 is TGTGCCAGCAGGGCGTCTAGCGGCAACTCCTACAATGAGCAGTTCTTC.

J is TRBJ1-1 and V is TRBV5-6; 7 bases match TRBD1. V shed 2 bases, J shed 5 bases, and the junction held 9 bases outside the gene matches. There are 15 residues in the CDR3. The V gene's germline CDR1 is SGHDT and CDR2 YYEEEE. The CDR3 region is CASSLQGRGETEAFF. CDR3 in DNA: TGTGCCAGCAGCTTACAGGGGCGGGGGGAGACTGAAGCTTTCTTT.

V usage is TRBV19 and J usage is TRBJ2-2, with 13 bases aligning to TRBD2. With V trimmed by 5 bases and J by 14 bases, 5 bases remained unmatched. Germline-derived CDR1 and CDR2 are LNHDA and SQIVND (reference sequence). The CDR3 runs to 13 residues. The CDR3 nucleotides read TGTGCCAGTAGTTTGGGGACTAGCGGGATACTGTTTTTT. Its protein is CASSLGTSGILFF.

This sequence joins TRBV7-8 and TRBJ2-3, with 8 bases that match TRBD2. The CDR3 has 16 residues. V gave up 5 bases and J gave up 3 bases; unmatched junction bases: 10. The germline CDR1 and CDR2 sequences are SGHVS and FQNEAQ. The CDR3 nucleotides are TGTGCCAGCAGCCCTATCGGGGGGGGAGTAACAGATACGCAGTATTTT. Its translation is CASSPIGGGVTDTQYF.